Reported below is one T cell receptor (beta chain). Its antigen is still unknown. This sample stems from a study of response to subunit inactivated influenza vaccine. Study-wide results and caveats: Every seasonal influenza vaccination brings in few new T cells, the authors suggested.

Germline CDR1 MDHEN, CDR2 SYDVKM. The CDR3 is 15 amino acids. Trimming removed 3 bases at V and 5 bases at J, with 14 bases between. TCRdb called the RT-PCR reads again in MiXCR, with one record for every CDR3 protein. The sample lists fewer than 350,000 distinct CDR3 sequences, just over 20% seen once, with approximately 10% in the top ten. The sequences come from PBMCs from blood, collected about 20 months after vaccination. The receptor was isolated from a man between 50 and 75 years old who received an inactivated influenza vaccine. The chain uses TRBV28 and TRBJ2-1, with D maybe TRBD2 (5 bases). The CDR3 DNA reads as TGTGCCAGCAGTTTCGGGCTACTAGGTGACAATGAGCAGTTCTTC. Translating it yields CASSFGLLGDNEQFF.